One and the same sample provided the 30 T cell receptor beta chains below, sequenced in a study of blood T cell repertoires in COVID-19. Sequencing used immunoSEQ multiplex PCR; TCRdb keeps in-frame clones, though not all of them. The repertoire holds 70,000 to 95,000 clones, with approximately 80% as singletons. The sample taken for sequencing was peripheral blood. These receptors originate from a woman between 70 and 85 years old with active or convalescent COVID-19.

The V call is TRBV25-1, the J call TRBJ1-1; 7 bases line up with TRBD1. This CDR3 has 13 residues. Germline assignment: CDR1 MGHDK and CDR2 SYGVNS. Trimming cost V 4 bases and J 4 bases; bases outside gene matches: 3. The CDR3 coding sequence is TGTGCCAGCAGTGTCACAGGGGTCACTGAAGCTTTCTTT. It is translated as CASSVTGVTEAFF.

The chain links TRBV6-5 to TRBJ1-5; 8 positions match TRBD1. The CDR3 has 14 residues. Germline assignment: CDR1 MNHEY and CDR2 SVGAGI. V gave up 10 bases and J gave up 6 bases; unmatched junction bases: 11. CDR3 sequence: CAIANGQGFQPQHF. In DNA, the CDR3 is TGTGCCATCGCCAACGGACAGGGTTTTCAGCCCCAGCATTTT.

The J gene is TRBJ2-7, the V gene TRBV21-1; the D call of TRBD2 is as the table states it, not checked on the DNA. TRBV21-1 is reported as a pseudogene. The length of the CDR3 is 13 residues. The CDR3 DNA follows: TGTGCCAGCAGCAAAGCCCCTAGCAACGAGCAGTACTTC. Its translation is CASSKAPSNEQYF.

The chain links TRBV5-4 to TRBJ1-2, with 8 positions matching TRBD1. The CDR3 runs to 15 residues. Germline CDR1 is SGHNT and CDR2 is YYREEE (reference sequence). V was clipped by 1 base and J by 8 bases; unmatched bases: 10. The CDR3 DNA is TGTGCCAGCAGCTTGATGGCAGGGGGCTCGAGAGGCTACACCTTC. Translation: CASSLMAGGSRGYTF.

The V and J genes are TRBV5-1 and TRBJ2-2; TRBD2 matches at 7 bases. Trimming cost V 1 base and J 1 base; bases outside gene matches: 1. CDR1 and CDR2 (germline): SGHRS, YFSETQ. The CDR3 has 15 amino acids. The CDR3 loop is CASSLSSGNTGELFF. The DNA of the CDR3 is TGCGCCAGCAGCTTGTCTAGCGGGAACACCGGGGAGCTGTTTTTT.

V gene TRBV2 combines with J gene TRBJ1-1; D is undetermined. Trimming cost V 0 bases and J 6 bases, with 11 bases left between them. Germline-derived CDR1 and CDR2 are SNHLY and FYNNEI. This CDR3 region has 14 residues. The CDR3 reads CASSEAAGRAEAFF. In DNA, the CDR3 is TGTGCCAGCAGTGAAGCGGCGGGCCGGGCTGAAGCTTTCTTT.

This clone was counted a few times. CDR3 region: CASSVAPVHEQFF. The CDR3 DNA sequence: TGTGCCAGCAGCGTAGCTCCCGTCCATGAGCAGTTCTTC. The genes are TRBV9 and TRBJ2-1; D not certain. The V gene's germline CDR1 is SGDLS and CDR2 YYNGEE. Deletions cut 0 bases from V and 8 bases from J, with 9 bases between. The CDR3 spans 13 residues.

The chain is built from TRBV21-1 and TRBJ1-3; TRBD1, the table's D call, was not compared with the DNA. TRBV21-1 is a recognized pseudogene. The CDR3 sequence is 19 residues long. CDR3 sequence reads: CASSKRAQPRGLPGNTIYF. CDR3 in DNA: TGTGCCAGCAGCAAACGCGCCCAACCCAGGGGGCTACCTGGAAACACCATATATTTT.

The chain has TRBV18 and TRBJ1-1; 8 nucleotides agree with TRBD1. The germline V gene encodes CDR1 KGHSH and CDR2 LQKENI. There are 15 residues in the CDR3. The ends lost 8 bases at V and 4 bases at J; junction bases unmatched: 12. The CDR3 sequence: CASQLIAGGGTEAFF. CDR3 in DNA: TGTGCCAGCCAACTGATTGCAGGGGGCGGCACTGAAGCTTTCTTT.

The genes are TRBV4-1 and TRBJ1-2; possible D gene TRBD1, 6 bases. This CDR3 is 16 amino acids long. Trimming stripped 6 bases from V and 7 bases from J, with 24 bases between. The germline gives CDR1 MGHRA, CDR2 YSYEKL. CDR3: CASRKEAGQGIGGYTF. CDR3 DNA sequence: TGCGCCAGCAGGAAAGAGGCAGGTCAGGGGATAGGTGGCTACACCTTC.

V is TRBV7-2 and J is TRBJ1-3; D gene ambiguous. CDR3 length: 14 residues. Germline CDR1 is SGHTA and CDR2 is FQGNSA. The V end lost 1 base, the J end lost 3 bases, and 7 bases lay between the germline ends. Here the CDR3 DNA reads TGTGCCAGCAGCTTAGGGGCAGGTGGAAACACCATATATTTT. The encoded protein is CASSLGAGGNTIYF.

This clone has more than one count but fewer than ten. This same CDR3 is encoded by further DNA sequences in the sample. CDR3 in DNA: TGTGCCACCAGCAGAGATACACAGGGGTCCTATGGCTACACCTTC. This sequence encodes CATSRDTQGSYGYTF. The V and J genes are TRBV15 and TRBJ1-2, with TRBD1 identical over 7 bases. Germline V CDR1 and CDR2: LNHNV, YYDKDF (reference sequence). This CDR3 is built from 15 residues. Trimming cost V 0 bases and J 4 bases; bases outside gene matches: 5.

The V gene is TRBV10-1, the J gene TRBJ1-5, with 8 bases fitting TRBD1. The ends lost 6 bases at V and 5 bases at J; junction bases unmatched: 6. Germline values: CDR1 WNHNN, CDR2 SYGVQD (reference sequence). The CDR3 consists of 14 residues. The CDR3 region is CASRIPDRDQPQHF. For the CDR3, the DNA is TGCGCCAGCAGAATCCCGGACAGGGATCAGCCCCAGCATTTT.

This chain connects TRBV20-1 to TRBJ2-3; D call uncertain. The CDR3 runs 10 residues. The germline gives CDR1 DFQATT, CDR2 SNEGSKA (reference sequence). V was shortened by 5 bases and J by 9 bases, with 9 bases between the two germline ends. CDR3 protein: CSAPSATQYF. For the CDR3, the DNA is TGCAGTGCTCCTTCAGCGACGCAGTATTTT.

This chain links TRBV5-6 with TRBJ1-5; 10 nucleotides line up with TRBD1. The trim removed 3 bases at V and 7 bases at J, leaving 7 bases unmatched. This CDR3 comprises 15 residues. The germline gives CDR1 SGHDT, CDR2 YYEEEE. Here the CDR3 DNA reads TGTGCCAGCAGCTCACTTGGACAGGGGGACCAGCCCCAGCATTTT. Its translation: CASSSLGQGDQPQHF.

The V gene is TRBV7-2, the J gene TRBJ2-6; D possibly corresponds to TRBD1 (6 bases). Per the germline V gene, CDR1 is SGHTA and CDR2 is FQGNSA. The CDR3 runs to 15 residues. Trimming left V 6 bases short and J 3 bases short, with 12 bases between. Here the CDR3 reads CASRDGQLGANVLTF. CDR3 DNA: TGTGCCAGCAGGGATGGACAGCTTGGGGCCAACGTCCTGACTTTC.

The rearrangement links TRBV5-1 to TRBJ2-2; TRBD1 agrees at 7 bases. J lost 6 bases, V lost 4 bases, and 6 bases had no gene match. CDR1 is SGHRS, CDR2 YFSETQ, per germline. The CDR3 length is 14 residues. The CDR3 DNA follows: TGCGCCAGCAGCGGAGCGACAGGGCCCGGGGAGCTGTTTTTT. Its protein product is CASSGATGPGELFF.

The chain has TRBV5-6 and TRBJ2-5, with a tentative D call TRBD2 (5 bases). Trimming left V 6 bases short and J 5 bases short, with 17 bases between. Germline values: CDR1 SGHDT, CDR2 YYEEEE. This CDR3 has 14 residues. The CDR3 spells CASTLHGRGETQYF. The CDR3 coding sequence is TGTGCCAGCACGCTCCATGGGAGAGGGGAGACCCAGTACTTC. Complete variable domain (other parts from reference TRBV5-6 and TRBJ2-5): DAGVTQSPTHLIKTRGQQVTLRCSPKSGHDTVSWYQQALGQGPQFIFQYYEEEERQRGNFPDRFSGHQFPNYSSELNVNALLLGDSALYLCASTLHGRGETQYFGPGTRLLVL.

The chain is built from TRBV6-7 and TRBJ1-1; D ambiguous. TRBV6-7 is an open reading frame, and its role is uncertain. The CDR3 runs to 18 residues. V lost 6 bases to trimming and J lost 0 bases, with 23 bases between them. The CDR3 loop reads CASRPRDPSRLMNTEAFF. The CDR3 DNA follows: TGTGCCAGCAGACCCCGTGATCCTTCGAGACTTATGAACACTGAAGCTTTCTTT.

V usage is TRBV10-3 and J usage is TRBJ1-6, with D maybe TRBD1 (6 bases). Trimming left V 0 bases short and J 3 bases short, with 12 bases between. The CDR3 has 17 residues. Germline CDR1 ENHRY, CDR2 SYGVKD. CDR3 sequence: CAISESGGASYNSPLHF. The CDR3 region has the DNA TGTGCCATCAGTGAGTCCGGGGGGGCCAGCTATAATTCACCCCTCCACTTT.

The chain couples TRBV29-1 to TRBJ1-2, with a weak D call TRBD1 (5 bases). CDR3 length: 13 amino acids. Germline V gene sequence: CDR1 SQVTM, CDR2 ANQGSEA. Trimming shortened V by 4 bases and J by 4 bases, and 13 bases separated the two germline ends. CDR3 DNA: TGCAGCGTTGGAGGGAGGCAGGGCTATGGCTACACCTTC. It codes for CSVGGRQGYGYTF.

A remark on this clone: The same CDR3 is also encoded by other DNA sequences in this sample. CDR3 coding DNA: TGTGCCAGCAGCTCCGGACAGTATAATTCACCCCTCCACTTT. It yields the protein CASSSGQYNSPLHF. This rearrangement joins TRBV6-5 to TRBJ1-6; tentative D call: TRBD1 (6 bases). This CDR3 is built from 14 residues. V shed 6 bases and J shed 4 bases, with 10 bases lying between them. Germline V gives CDR1 MNHEY, CDR2 SVGAGI.

The chain recombines TRBV3-1 (or the pseudogene TRBV3-2) with TRBJ1-6; 9 nucleotides line up with TRBD1. Germline V gene lookup returns CDR1 LGHDT and CDR2 YNNKEL (reference sequence). There are 15 residues in the CDR3. Trimming at V came to 2 bases and at J to 11 bases, leaving 7 bases not matched to a gene. In nucleotides, the CDR3 is TGTGCCAGCAGCCAACCGGGGACAGGGAGGACACCCCTCCACTTT. As protein: CASSQPGTGRTPLHF.

In this sample, this clone turned up once. V usage is TRBV7-9 and J usage is TRBJ2-5; tentative D call: TRBD2 (5 bases). The CDR3 runs 13 residues. V lost 5 bases, J lost 0 bases, and 7 bases lay in between. Germline V gene sequence: CDR1 SEHNR, CDR2 FQNEAQ (reference sequence). DNA of the CDR3: TGTGCCAGCAGCACGGGGTACCAAGAGACCCAGTACTTC. It codes for CASSTGYQETQYF.

V is TRBV19 and J is TRBJ2-1; 8 bases align to TRBD1. The CDR3 covers 14 residues. J lost 5 bases, V lost 7 bases, and 7 bases had no gene match. CDR1 and CDR2 (germline): LNHDA, SQIVND (reference sequence). The CDR3 reads CASKLTGANNEQFF. The CDR3 DNA sequence: TGTGCCAGTAAACTGACAGGGGCGAACAATGAGCAGTTCTTC.

This clone was observed a few times. The chain couples TRBV28 to TRBJ2-2, with D maybe TRBD2 (5 bases). The CDR3 runs 17 residues. V lost 0 bases and J lost 0, with 11 bases in between. CDR1 and CDR2 from the germline V gene are MDHEN and SYDVKM. Here the CDR3 DNA reads TGTGCCAGCAGTTTATGGAGCCGAGGGACGAACACCGGGGAGCTGTTTTTT. Translated: CASSLWSRGTNTGELFF. The full variable domain, in which reference TRBV28 and TRBJ2-2 provide the parts outside the CDR3, is DVKVTQSSRYLVKRTGEKVFLECVQDMDHENMFWYRQDPGLGLRLIYFSYDVKMKEKGDIPEGYSVSREKKERFSLILESASTNQTSMYLCASSLWSRGTNTGELFFGEGSRLTVL.

V usage is TRBV7-2 and J usage is TRBJ2-3; 10 bases agree with TRBD1. CDR1 SGHTA and CDR2 FQGNSA come from the germline V gene. The CDR3 covers 16 residues. With V trimmed by 5 bases and J by 7 bases, 12 bases remained unmatched. Here the CDR3 reads CASSLQTGGLANTQYF. CDR3 bases: TGTGCCAGCAGCCTGCAGACAGGGGGCCTAGCAAATACGCAGTATTTT.

V gene TRBV28 combines with J gene TRBJ1-3, with D possibly matching TRBD1 (5 bases). From germline, CDR1 is MDHEN and CDR2 SYDVKM. The CDR3 runs to 16 residues. Trimming removed 6 bases at V and 4 bases at J, with 19 bases between. In nucleotides, the CDR3 is TGTGCCAGCAGCACGCGCCTCCTTGGGGGGGGAAACACCATATATTTT. This sequence encodes CASSTRLLGGGNTIYF. The full variable domain, completed using reference TRBV28 and TRBJ1-3, is DVKVTQSSRYLVKRTGEKVFLECVQDMDHENMFWYRQDPGLGLRLIYFSYDVKMKEKGDIPEGYSVSREKKERFSLILESASTNQTSMYLCASSTRLLGGGNTIYFGEGSWLTVV.

This chain joins TRBV3-1 (or the pseudogene TRBV3-2) and TRBJ1-3, with 9 bases matching TRBD1. Germline V gene data show CDR1 as LGHDT and CDR2 as YNNKEL (reference sequence). The CDR3 length is 15 residues. Trimming at V came to 4 bases and at J to 4 bases, leaving 5 bases not matched to a gene. The CDR3 here is CASSRTGVSGNTIYF. DNA for the CDR3: TGTGCCAGCAGCCGGACAGGGGTATCAGGAAACACCATATATTTT.

The rearrangement links TRBV24-1 to TRBJ2-2, with D perhaps TRBD1 (5 bases). In germline, CDR1 is KGHDR, CDR2 SFDVKD. The CDR3 extends over 15 amino acids. V lost 9 bases and J 5 bases, leaving 18 bases between the germline ends. In DNA form, the CDR3 reads TGTGCCACCCTAAGTGGGCGTGGGGCAACCGGGGAGCTGTTTTTT. This sequence encodes CATLSGRGATGELFF.